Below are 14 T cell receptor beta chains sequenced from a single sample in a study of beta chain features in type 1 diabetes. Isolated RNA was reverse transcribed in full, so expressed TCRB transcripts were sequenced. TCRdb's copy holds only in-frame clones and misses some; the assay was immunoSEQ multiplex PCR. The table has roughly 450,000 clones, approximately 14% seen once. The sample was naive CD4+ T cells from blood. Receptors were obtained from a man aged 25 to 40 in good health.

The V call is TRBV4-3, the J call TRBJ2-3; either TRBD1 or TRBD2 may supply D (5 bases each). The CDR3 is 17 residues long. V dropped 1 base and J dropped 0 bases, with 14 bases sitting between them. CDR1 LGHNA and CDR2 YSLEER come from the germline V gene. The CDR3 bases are TGCGCCAGCAGCCAAGCTTTAATCCGGGACAGCACAGATACGCAGTATTTT. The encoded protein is CASSQALIRDSTDTQYF.

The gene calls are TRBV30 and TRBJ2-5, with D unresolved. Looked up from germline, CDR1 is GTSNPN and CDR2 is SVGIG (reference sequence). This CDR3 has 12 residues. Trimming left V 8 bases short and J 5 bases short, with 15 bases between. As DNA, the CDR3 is TGTGCCCGTGGACGGATTGGCGAGACCCAGTACTTC. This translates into CARGRIGETQYF.

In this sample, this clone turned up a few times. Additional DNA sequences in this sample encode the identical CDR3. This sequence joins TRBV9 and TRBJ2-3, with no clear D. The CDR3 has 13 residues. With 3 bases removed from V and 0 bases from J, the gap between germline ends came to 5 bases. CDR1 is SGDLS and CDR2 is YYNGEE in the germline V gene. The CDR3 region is CASSEPSTDTQYF. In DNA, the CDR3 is TGTGCCAGCAGCGAGCCTAGCACAGATACGCAGTATTTT. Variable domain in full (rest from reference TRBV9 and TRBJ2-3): DSGVTQTPKHLITATGQRVTLRCSPRSGDLSVYWYQQSLDQGLQFLIQYYNGEERAKGNILERFSAQQFPDLHSELNLSSLELGDSALYFCASSEPSTDTQYFGPGTRLTVL.

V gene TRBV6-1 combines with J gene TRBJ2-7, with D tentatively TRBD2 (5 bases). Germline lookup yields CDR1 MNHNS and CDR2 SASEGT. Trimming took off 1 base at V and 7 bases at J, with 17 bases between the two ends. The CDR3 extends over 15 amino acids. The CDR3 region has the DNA TGTGCCAGCAGTGAAGGCCGGGATCCAGAACCGGAGCAGTACGTC. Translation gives CASSEGRDPEPEQYV.

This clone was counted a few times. CDR3 DNA: TGTGCCAGCAGGGGACTTCTTGAAGCTTTCTTT. It yields the protein CASRGLLEAFF. The V gene is TRBV25-1, the J gene TRBJ1-1; a possible D gene is TRBD1 (5 bases). The germline V and J ends were trimmed by 6 bases and 7 bases, with 9 bases remaining between them. This CDR3 has 11 amino acids. CDR1 and CDR2 (germline): MGHDK, SYGVNS. Full variable domain (missing parts from reference TRBV25-1 and TRBJ1-1): EADIYQTPRYLVIGTGKKITLECSQTMGHDKMYWYQQDPGMELHLIHYSYGVNSTEKGDLSSESTVSRIRTEHFPLTLESARPSHTSQYLCASRGLLEAFFGQGTRLTVV.

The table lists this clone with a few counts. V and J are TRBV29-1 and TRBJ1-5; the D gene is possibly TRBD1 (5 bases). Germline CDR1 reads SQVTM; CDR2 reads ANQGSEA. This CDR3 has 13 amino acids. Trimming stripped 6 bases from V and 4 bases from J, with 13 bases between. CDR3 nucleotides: TGCAGCGTACAACAGGAACTTAATCAGCCCCAGCATTTT. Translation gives CSVQQELNQPQHF.

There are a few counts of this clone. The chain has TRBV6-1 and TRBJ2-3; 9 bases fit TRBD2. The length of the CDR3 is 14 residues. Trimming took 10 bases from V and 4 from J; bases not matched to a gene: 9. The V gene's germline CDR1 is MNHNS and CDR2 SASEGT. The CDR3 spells CATQWSGGPDTQYF. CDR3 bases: TGTGCCACCCAATGGAGCGGGGGGCCAGATACGCAGTATTTT.

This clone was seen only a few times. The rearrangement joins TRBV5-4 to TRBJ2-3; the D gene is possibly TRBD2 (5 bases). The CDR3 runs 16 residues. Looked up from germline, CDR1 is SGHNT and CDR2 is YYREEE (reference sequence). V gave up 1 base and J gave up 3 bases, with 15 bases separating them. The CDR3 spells CASSLFSGVSTDTQYF. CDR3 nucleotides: TGTGCCAGCAGCTTGTTTTCCGGGGTCTCGACAGATACGCAGTATTTT.

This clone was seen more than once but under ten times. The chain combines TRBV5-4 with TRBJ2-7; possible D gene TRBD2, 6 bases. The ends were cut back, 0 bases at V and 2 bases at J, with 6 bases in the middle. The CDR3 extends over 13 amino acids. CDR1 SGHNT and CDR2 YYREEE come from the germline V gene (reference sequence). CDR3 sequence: CASSLGTTYEQYF. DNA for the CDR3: TGTGCCAGCAGCTTGGGGACTACCTACGAGCAGTACTTC.

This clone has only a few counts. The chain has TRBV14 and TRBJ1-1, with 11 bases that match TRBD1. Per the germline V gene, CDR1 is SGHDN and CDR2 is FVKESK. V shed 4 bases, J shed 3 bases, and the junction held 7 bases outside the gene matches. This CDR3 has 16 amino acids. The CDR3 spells CASSRTGGSLDTEAFF. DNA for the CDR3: TGTGCCAGCAGCCGGACAGGGGGCAGTTTGGACACTGAAGCTTTCTTT.

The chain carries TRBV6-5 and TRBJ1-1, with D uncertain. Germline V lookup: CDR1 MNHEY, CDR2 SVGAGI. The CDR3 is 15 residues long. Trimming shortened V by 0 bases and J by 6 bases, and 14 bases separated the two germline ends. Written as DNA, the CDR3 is TGTGCCAGCAGTTACTCGAGTCGCGCAGGAGCTGAAGCTTTCTTT. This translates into CASSYSSRAGAEAFF.

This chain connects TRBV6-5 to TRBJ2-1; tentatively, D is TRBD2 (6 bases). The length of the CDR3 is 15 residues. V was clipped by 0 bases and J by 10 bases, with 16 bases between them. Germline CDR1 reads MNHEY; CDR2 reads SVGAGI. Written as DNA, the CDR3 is TGTGCCAGCAGTTACTCGGCGTGGAGGGGAGGAGAGCAGTTCTTC. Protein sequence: CASSYSAWRGGEQFF.

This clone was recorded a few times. The chain's CDR3 is CAWSKRARFNEQFF. The CDR3, as DNA: TGTGCCTGGAGTAAGAGGGCTAGATTCAATGAGCAGTTCTTC. The chain links TRBV30 to TRBJ2-1; perhaps TRBD2 as D (5 bases). Between the trimmed V and J ends, which lost 2 bases and 6 bases, there was a span of 14 bases. CDR3 length: 14 residues. Germline CDR1 and CDR2: GTSNPN and SVGIG (reference sequence). Filled out from reference TRBV30 and TRBJ2-1, the complete variable domain reads SQTIHQWPATLVQPVGSPLSLECTVEGTSNPNLYWYRQAAGRGLQLLFYSVGIGQISSEVPQNLSASRPQDRQFILSSKKLLLSDSGFYLCAWSKRARFNEQFFGPGTRLTVL.

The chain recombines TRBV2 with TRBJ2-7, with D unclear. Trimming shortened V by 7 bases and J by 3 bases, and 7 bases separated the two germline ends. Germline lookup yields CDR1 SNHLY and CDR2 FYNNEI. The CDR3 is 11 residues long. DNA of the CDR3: TGTGCCAGCAAAACTCTCTACGAGCAGTACGTC. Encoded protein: CASKTLYEQYV.